This T cell receptor beta chain was documented in a study of siplizumab effects on memory and regulatory T cells. Profiling relied on immunoSEQ multiplex PCR, and the TCRdb table lists in-frame clones only, not all of them. Among about 12,000 clones, around half were seen once, and the ten largest hold approximately 38%. This clone was recorded a few times. As yet, its antigen is unknown. The CDR3 is 14 residues long. The J segment lost 1 base and the V segment lost 4 bases, leaving 3 bases of the junction unmatched. Germline loops: CDR1 SGHNT, CDR2 YYREEE (reference sequence). Coculturing was carried out on the mixed lymphocyte reaction cells. It lasted six to seven days and was done at 37°C.

This sequence joins TRBV5-4 and TRBJ2-7, with 9 bases lining up with TRBD1. This receptor was obtained from a human donor in good health; the cells came from an allogeneic mixed lymphocyte reaction. Some clones in this sample may be carry-over from other donors' samples. Specimen: CFSE-low (dividing) CD8+ T cells sorted from an allogeneic mixed lymphocyte reaction. The CDR3 spells CASSGTGSSYEQYF. The CDR3 nucleotides are TGTGCCAGCAGCGGGACAGGGTCTTCCTACGAGCAGTACTTC.